The clone carrying this T cell receptor beta chain was recorded only once. The antigen remains undetermined. Study processing details: For the immunoSEQ data, sequences were junction-only without quality scores, so filtering differed. TCRdb's copy holds only in-frame clones and misses some; the assay was immunoSEQ multiplex PCR. The D gene and trimming were derived from the DNA, and the V and J assignments and clone size from that table. The table has 1.5 million to 2.5 million clones, just under 95% seen once. This specimen belongs to a study of shared clonotypes between healthy human individuals. Regarding the study as a whole: The sole specimen, blood, was sampled, and tissue repertoires likely differ. Sorted-subset sequencing, rarefaction showed, was incomplete despite large depth.

The ends lost 3 bases at V and 5 bases at J; junction bases unmatched: 4. This CDR3 contains 15 residues. Germline loops: CDR1 MNHEY, CDR2 SMNVEV (reference sequence). Terminally differentiated effector memory CD45RA+ cells were excluded from the naive CD8 cells, which were CD45RO-negative and positively selected for CCR7. All the donors were Caucasian adults who lived in Nashville, Tennessee. The TCR was taken from a man aged 18 to 35 in good health. V is TRBV27 and J is TRBJ2-3, with TRBD1 identical over 11 bases. Input material: naive CD8+ T cells sorted from blood. The CDR3 nucleotides read TGTGCCAGCAGTTTTGGACAGGGGGCAATAGATACGCAGTATTTT. It translates to CASSFGQGAIDTQYF.